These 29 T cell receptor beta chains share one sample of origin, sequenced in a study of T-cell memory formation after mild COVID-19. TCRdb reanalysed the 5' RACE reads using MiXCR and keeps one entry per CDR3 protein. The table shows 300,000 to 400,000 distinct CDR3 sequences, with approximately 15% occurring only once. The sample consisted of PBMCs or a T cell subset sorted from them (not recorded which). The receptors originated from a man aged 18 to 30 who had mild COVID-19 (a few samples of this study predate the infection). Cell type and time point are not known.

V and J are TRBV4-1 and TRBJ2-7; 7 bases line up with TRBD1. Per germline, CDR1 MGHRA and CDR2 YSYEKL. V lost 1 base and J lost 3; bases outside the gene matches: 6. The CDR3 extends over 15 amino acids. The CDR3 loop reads CASSQALGQNYEQYF. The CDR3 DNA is TGCGCCAGCAGCCAAGCCTTGGGACAGAACTACGAGCAGTACTTC.

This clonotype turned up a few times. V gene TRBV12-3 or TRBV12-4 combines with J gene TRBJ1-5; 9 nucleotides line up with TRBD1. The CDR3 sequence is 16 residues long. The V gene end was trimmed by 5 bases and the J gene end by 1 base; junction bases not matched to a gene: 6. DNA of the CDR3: TGTGCCAGCAGTCCACAGGGGGCAGGGAGCAATCAGCCCCAGCATTTT. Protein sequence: CASSPQGAGSNQPQHF.

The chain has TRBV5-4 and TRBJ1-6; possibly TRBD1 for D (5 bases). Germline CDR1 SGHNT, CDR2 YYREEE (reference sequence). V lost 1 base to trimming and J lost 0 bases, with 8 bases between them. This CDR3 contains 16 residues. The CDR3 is CASSLNGGSYNSPLHF. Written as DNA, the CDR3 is TGTGCCAGCAGCTTGAACGGGGGCTCCTATAATTCACCCCTCCACTTT.

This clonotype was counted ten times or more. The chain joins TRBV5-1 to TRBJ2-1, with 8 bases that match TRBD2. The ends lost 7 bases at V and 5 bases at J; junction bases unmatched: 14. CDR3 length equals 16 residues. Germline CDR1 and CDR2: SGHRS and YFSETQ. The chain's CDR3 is CASEPPGGGRNNEQFF. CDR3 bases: TGCGCCAGCGAACCTCCCGGCGGGGGGAGAAACAATGAGCAGTTCTTC.

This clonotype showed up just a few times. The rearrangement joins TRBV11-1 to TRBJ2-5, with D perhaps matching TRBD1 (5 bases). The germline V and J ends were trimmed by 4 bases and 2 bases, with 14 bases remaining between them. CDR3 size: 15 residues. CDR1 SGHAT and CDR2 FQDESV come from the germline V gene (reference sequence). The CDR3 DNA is TGTGCCAGCAGCTCCTTCGACAGAACACAAGAGACCCAGTACTTC. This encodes CASSSFDRTQETQYF.

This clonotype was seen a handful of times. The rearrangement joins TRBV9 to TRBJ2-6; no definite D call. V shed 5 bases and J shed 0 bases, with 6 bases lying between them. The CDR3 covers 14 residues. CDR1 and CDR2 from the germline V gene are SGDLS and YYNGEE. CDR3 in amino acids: CASSQHSGANVLTF. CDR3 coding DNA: TGTGCCAGCAGTCAGCACTCTGGGGCCAACGTCCTGACTTTC.

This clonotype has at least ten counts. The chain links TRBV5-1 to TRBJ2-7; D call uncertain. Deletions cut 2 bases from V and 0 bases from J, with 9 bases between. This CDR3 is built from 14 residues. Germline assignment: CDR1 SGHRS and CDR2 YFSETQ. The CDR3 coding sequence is TGCGCCAGCAGCTTTGCCAGGCCCTCCTACGAGCAGTACGTC. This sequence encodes CASSFARPSYEQYV.

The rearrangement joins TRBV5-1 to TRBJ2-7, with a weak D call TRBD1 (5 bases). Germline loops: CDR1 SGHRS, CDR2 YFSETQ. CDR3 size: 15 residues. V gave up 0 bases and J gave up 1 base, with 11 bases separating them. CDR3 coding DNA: TGCGCCAGCAGCTTGGGTGGGGCCCGATCCTACGAGCAGTACGTC. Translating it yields CASSLGGARSYEQYV.

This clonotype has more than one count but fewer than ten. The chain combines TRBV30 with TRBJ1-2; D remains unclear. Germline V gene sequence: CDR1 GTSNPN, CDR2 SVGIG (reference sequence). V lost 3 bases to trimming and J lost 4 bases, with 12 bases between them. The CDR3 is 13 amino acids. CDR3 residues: CAWRRQRGYGYTF. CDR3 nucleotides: TGTGCCTGGAGGAGACAAAGAGGCTATGGCTACACCTTC.

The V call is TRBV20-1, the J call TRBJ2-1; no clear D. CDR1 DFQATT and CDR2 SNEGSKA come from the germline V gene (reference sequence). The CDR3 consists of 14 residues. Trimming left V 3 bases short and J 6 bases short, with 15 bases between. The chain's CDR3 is CSARRYADPNEQFF. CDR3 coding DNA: TGCAGTGCTAGGCGGTACGCGGACCCCAATGAGCAGTTCTTC.

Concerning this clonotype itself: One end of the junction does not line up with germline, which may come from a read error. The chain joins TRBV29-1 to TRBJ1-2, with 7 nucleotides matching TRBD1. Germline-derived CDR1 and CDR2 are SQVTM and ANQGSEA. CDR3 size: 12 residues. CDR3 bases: TGCAGCGCTGAACAGGGGCTCTATGGCTACACCTTC. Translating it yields CSAEQGLYGYTF. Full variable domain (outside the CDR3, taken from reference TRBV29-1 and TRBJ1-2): SAVISQKPSRDICQRGTSLTIQCQVDSQVTMMFWYRQQPGQSLTLIATANQGSEATYESGFVIDKFPISRPNLTFSTLTVSNMSPEDSSIYLCSAEQGLYGYTFGSGTRLTVV.

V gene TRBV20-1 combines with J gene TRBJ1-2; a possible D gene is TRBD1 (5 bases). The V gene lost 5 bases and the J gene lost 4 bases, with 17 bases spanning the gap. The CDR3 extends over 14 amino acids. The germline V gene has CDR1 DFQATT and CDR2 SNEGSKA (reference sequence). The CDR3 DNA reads TGCAGTGCTTATATTACCGGGACCTCCTATGGCTACACCTTC. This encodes CSAYITGTSYGYTF.

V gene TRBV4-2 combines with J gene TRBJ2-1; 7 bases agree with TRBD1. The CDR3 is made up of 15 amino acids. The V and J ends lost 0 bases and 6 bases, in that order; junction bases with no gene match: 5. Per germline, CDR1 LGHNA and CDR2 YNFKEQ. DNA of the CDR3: TGTGCCAGCAGCCAAGAACAGGGGTATGGCAATGAGCAGTTCTTC. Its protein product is CASSQEQGYGNEQFF.

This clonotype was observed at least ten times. Here the CDR3 reads CASSWGQGKTQYF. The CDR3 DNA follows: TGTGCCAGCTCCTGGGGACAGGGCAAGACCCAGTACTTC. V gene TRBV18 combines with J gene TRBJ2-5, with 9 bases matching TRBD1. With 6 bases clipped from V and 6 bases from J, the junction kept 5 bases outside the gene matches. CDR1 KGHSH and CDR2 LQKENI come from the germline V gene. The CDR3 runs to 13 residues.

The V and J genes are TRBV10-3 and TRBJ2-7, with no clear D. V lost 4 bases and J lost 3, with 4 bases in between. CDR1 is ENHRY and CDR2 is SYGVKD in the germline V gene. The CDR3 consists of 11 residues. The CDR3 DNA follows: TGTGCCATCAGTGGGGGCTACGAGCAGTACTTC. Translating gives CAISGGYEQYF.

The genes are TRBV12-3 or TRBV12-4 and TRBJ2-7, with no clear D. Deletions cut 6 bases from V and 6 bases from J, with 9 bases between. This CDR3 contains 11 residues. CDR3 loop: CASSASREQYF. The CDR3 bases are TGTGCCAGCAGCGCAAGCCGCGAGCAGTACTTC.

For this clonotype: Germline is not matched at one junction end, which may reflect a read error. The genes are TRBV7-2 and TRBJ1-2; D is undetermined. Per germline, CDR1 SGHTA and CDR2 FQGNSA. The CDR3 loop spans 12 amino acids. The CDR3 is CASSLYGGDFAF. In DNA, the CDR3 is TGTGCCAGCAGCCTATATGGCGGAGATTTTGCCTTC.

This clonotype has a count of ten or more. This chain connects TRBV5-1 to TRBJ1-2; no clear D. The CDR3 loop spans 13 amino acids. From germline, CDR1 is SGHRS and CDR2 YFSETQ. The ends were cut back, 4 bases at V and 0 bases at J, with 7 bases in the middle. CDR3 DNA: TGCGCCAGCAGCATGACGGCTAACTATGGCTACACCTTC. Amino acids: CASSMTANYGYTF.

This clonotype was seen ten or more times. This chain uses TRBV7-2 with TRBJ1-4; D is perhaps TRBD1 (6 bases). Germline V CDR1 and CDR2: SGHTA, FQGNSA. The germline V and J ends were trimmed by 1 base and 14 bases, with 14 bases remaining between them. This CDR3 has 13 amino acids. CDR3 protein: CASSLGIRDILFF. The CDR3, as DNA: TGTGCCAGCAGCTTAGGAATCCGGGACATCCTGTTTTTT.

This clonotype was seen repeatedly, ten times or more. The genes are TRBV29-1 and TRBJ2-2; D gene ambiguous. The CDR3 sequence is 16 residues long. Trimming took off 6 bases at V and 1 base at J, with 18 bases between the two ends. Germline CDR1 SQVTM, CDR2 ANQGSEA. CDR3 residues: CSVIQDWYKNTGELFF. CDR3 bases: TGCAGCGTCATCCAAGATTGGTATAAGAACACCGGGGAGCTGTTTTTT.

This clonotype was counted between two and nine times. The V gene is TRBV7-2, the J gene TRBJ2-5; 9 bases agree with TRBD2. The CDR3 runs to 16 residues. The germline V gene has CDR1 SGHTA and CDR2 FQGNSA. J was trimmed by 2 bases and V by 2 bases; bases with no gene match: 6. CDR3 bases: TGTGCCAGCAGCTTAATGGGACTAGCTACTCAAGAGACCCAGTACTTC. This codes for CASSLMGLATQETQYF.

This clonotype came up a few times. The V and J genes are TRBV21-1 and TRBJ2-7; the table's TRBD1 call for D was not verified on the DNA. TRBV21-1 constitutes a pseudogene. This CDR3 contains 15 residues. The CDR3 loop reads CASSKRGRDRLSQYV. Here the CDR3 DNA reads TGTGCCAGCAGCAAAAGGGGCAGGGATCGGTTGTCGCAGTACGTC.

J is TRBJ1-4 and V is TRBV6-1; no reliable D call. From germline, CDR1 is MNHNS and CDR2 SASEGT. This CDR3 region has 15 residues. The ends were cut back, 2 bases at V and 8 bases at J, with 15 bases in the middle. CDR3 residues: CASSEQPLDGEKLFF. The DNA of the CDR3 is TGTGCCAGCAGTGAACAGCCCTTGGACGGGGAAAAACTGTTTTTT.

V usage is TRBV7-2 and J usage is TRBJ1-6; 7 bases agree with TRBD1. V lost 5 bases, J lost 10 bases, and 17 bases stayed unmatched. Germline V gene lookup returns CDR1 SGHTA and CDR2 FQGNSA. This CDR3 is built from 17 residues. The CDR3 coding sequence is TGTGCCAGCAGCCCAGGGGGTCGGGATCTGTCGGGCTCACCCCTCCACTTT. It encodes CASSPGGRDLSGSPLHF.

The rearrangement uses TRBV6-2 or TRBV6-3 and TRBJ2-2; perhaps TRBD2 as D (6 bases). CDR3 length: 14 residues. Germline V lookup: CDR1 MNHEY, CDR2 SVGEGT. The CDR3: CAYGRGEDTGELFF. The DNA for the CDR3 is TGTGCATATGGGCGAGGGGAGGACACCGGGGAGCTGTTTTTT.

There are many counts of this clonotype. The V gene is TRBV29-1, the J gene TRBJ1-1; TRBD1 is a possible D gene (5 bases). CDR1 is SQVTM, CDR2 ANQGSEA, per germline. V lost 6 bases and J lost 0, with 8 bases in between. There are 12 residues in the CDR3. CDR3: CSVGLMNTEAFF. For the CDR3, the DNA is TGCAGCGTGGGACTGATGAACACTGAAGCTTTCTTT.

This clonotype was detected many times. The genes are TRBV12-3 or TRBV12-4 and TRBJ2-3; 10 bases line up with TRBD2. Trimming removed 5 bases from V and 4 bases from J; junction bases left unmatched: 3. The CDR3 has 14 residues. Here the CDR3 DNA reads TGTGCCAGCAGTCAAGCGGGGGGGCCAGATACGCAGTATTTT. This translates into CASSQAGGPDTQYF.

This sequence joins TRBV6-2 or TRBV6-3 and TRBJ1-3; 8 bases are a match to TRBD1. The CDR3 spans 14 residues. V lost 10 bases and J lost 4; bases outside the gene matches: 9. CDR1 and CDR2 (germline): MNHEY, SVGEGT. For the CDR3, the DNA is TGTGCCATCGCAGGGGGCAGAGCGGGAAACACCATATATTTT. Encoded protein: CAIAGGRAGNTIYF.

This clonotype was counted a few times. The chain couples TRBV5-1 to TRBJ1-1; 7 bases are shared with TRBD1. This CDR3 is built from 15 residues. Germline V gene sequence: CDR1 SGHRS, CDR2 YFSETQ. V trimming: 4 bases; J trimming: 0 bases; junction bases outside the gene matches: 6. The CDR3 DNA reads TGCGCCAGCAGCCGAACGGACAGGATGAACACTGAAGCTTTCTTT. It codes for CASSRTDRMNTEAFF.